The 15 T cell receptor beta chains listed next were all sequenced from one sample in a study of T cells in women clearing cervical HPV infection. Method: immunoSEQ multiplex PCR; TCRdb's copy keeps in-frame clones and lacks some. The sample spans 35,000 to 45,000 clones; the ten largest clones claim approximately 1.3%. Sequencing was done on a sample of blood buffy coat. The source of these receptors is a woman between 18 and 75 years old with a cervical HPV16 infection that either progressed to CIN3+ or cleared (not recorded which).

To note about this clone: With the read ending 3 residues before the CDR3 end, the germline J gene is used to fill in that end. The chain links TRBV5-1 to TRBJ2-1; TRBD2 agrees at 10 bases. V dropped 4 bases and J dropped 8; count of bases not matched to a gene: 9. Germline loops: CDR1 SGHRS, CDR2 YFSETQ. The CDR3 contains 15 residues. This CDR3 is CASSPSGRVSDEQFF. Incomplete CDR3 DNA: TGCGCCAGCAGCCCTAGCGGGAGAGTTTCAGATGAG.

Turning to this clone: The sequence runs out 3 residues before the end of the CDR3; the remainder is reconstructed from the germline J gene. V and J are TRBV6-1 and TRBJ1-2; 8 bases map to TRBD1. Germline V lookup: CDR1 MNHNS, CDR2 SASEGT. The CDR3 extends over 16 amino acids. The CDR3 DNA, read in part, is TGTGCCAGCAGTGATCCGGCCCAGACAGGGGTAGGCGAC. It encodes CASSDPAQTGVGD. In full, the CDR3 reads CASSDPAQTGVGDYTF.

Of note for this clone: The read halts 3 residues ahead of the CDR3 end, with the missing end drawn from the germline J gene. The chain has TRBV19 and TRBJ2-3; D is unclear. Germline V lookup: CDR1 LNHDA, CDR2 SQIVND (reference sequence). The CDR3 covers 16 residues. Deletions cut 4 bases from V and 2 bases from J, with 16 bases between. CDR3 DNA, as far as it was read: TGTGCCAGTAGTACCCATAAAGACTGGCTCACAGATACG. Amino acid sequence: CASSTHKDWLTDT. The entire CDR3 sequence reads CASSTHKDWLTDTQYF.

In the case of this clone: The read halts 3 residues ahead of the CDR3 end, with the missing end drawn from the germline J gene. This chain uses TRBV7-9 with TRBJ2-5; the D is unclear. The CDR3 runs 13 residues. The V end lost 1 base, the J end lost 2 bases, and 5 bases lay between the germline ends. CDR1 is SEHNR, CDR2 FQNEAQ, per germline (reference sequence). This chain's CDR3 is CASSLDSQETQYF. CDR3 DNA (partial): TGTGCCAGCAGCTTAGACAGTCAAGAGACC. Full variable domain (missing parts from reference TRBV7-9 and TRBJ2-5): DTGVSQNPRHKITKRGQNVTFRCDPISEHNRLYWYRQTLGQGPEFLTYFQNEAQLEKSRLLSDRFSAERPKGSFSTLEIQRTEQGDSAMYLCASSLDSQETQYFGPGTRLLVL.

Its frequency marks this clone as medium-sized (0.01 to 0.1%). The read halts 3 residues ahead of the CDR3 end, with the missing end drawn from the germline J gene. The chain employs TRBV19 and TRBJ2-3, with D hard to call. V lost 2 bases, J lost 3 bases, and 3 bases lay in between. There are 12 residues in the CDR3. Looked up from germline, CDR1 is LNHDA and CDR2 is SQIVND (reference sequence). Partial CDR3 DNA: TGTGCCAGTAGTATACAGACAGATACG. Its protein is CASSIQTDT. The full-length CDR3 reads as CASSIQTDTQYF.

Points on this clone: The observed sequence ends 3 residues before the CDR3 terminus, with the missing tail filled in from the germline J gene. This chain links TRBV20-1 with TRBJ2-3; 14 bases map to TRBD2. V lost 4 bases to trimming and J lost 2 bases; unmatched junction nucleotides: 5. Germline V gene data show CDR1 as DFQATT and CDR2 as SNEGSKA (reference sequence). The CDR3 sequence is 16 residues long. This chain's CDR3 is CSANRLAGGDTDTQYF. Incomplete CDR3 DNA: TGCAGTGCTAACCGACTAGCGGGGGGGGACACAGATACG.

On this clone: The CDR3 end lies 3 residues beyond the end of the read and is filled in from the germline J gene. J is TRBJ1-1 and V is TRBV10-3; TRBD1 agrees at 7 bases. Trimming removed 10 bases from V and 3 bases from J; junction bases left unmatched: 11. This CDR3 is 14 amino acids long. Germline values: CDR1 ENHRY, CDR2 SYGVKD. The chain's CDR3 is CATKRQGTDTEAFF. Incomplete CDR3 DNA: TGTGCCACCAAACGACAGGGTACGGACACTGAA.

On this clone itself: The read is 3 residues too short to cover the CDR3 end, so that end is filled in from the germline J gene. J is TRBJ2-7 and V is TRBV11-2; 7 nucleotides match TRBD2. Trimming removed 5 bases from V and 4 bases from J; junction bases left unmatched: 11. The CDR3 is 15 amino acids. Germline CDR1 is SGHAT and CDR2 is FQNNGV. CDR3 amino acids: CASSRNRDYVYEQYF. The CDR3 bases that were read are TGTGCCAGCAGCCGCAACCGGGACTACGTATACGAG.

The sequenced CDR3 bases are TGTGCCAGCAGCCAAGAGGTACTAGCGGGACCAAACATT. Its translation is CASSQEVLAGPNI. The CDR3, in full, reads CASSQEVLAGPNIQYF. The chain uses TRBV4-2 and TRBJ2-4; 10 bases map to TRBD2. The read falls 3 residues short of the CDR3 end, and the missing part is taken from the germline J gene. Unmatched junction bases numbered 5, after V lost 0 bases and J lost 6 bases. CDR3 length: 16 amino acids. Germline CDR1 and CDR2: LGHNA and YNFKEQ.

CDR3 bases read: TGTGCCAGCAGCGTATGGGGGGGCTCCTACGAG. It encodes CASSVWGGSYE. The CDR3 in full is CASSVWGGSYEQYF. The rearrangement links TRBV9 to TRBJ2-7; 7 bases are a match to TRBD2. Read data end 3 residues before the CDR3 end; the end is taken from the germline J gene. This CDR3 is 14 amino acids long. From germline, CDR1 is SGDLS and CDR2 YYNGEE. The V and J ends lost 1 base and 0 bases, in that order; junction bases with no gene match: 1.

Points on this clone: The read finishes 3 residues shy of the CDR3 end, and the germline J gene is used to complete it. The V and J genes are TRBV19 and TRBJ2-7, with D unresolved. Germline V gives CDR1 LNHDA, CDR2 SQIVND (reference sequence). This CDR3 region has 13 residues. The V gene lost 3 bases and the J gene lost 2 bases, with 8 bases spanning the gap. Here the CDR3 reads CASSIARAYEQYF. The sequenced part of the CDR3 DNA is TGTGCCAGTAGTATCGCCAGAGCCTACGAG.

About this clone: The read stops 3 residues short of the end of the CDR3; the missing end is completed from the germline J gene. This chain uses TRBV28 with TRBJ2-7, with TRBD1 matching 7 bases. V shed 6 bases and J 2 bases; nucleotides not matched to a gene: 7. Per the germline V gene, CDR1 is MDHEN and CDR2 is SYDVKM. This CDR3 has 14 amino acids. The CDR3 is CASSNRGPTYEQYF. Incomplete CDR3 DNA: TGTGCCAGCAGCAACAGGGGTCCCACCTACGAG.

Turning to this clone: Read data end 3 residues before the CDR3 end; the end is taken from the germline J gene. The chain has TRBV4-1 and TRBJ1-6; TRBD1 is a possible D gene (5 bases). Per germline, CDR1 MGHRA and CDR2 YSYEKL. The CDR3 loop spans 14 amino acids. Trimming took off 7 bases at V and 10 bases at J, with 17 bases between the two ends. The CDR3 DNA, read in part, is TGCGCCAGCAAGATGCAGGGATCGGTCTCACCC. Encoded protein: CASKMQGSVSP. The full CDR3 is CASKMQGSVSPLHF.

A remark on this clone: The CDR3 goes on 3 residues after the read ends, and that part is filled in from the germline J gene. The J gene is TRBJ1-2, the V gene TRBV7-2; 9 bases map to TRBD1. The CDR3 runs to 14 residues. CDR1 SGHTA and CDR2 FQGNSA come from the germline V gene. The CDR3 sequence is CASSSWGGQGDYTF. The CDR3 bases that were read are TGTGCCAGCTCCTCGTGGGGGGGACAGGGTGAC.

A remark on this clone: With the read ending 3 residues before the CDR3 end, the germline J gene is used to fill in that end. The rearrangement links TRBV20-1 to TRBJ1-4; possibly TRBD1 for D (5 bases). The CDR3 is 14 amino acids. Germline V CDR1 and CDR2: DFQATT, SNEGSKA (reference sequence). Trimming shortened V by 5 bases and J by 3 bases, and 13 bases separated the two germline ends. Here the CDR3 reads CSAQKGSANEKLFF. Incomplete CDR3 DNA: TGCAGTGCTCAAAAGGGGTCAGCTAATGAAAAA.